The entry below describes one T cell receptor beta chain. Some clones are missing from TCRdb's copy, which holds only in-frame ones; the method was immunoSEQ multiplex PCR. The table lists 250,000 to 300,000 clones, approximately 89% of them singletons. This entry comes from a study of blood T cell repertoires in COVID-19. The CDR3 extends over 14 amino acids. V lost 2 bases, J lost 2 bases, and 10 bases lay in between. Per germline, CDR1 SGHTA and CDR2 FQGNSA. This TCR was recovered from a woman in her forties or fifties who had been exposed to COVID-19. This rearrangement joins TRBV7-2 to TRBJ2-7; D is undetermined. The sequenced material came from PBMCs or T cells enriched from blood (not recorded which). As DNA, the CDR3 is TGTGCCAGCAGCTTAAAGACACCTACCTACGAGCAGTACTTC. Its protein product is CASSLKTPTYEQYF.